This record concerns one T cell receptor beta chain sequence. Its matching antigen is unknown. Method: immunoSEQ multiplex PCR; TCRdb's copy keeps in-frame clones and lacks some. The sample lists a few hundred thousand clones, roughly 72% occurring once. Healthy and HIV-negative, the adult donors had no recent acute infections or vaccinations. These data belong to a study of shared clonotypes between healthy human individuals. Study-level information: Contributing individuals were a couple of females and three males aged 18 to 49.

The CDR3 spans 14 residues. Germline loops: CDR1 SGHVS, CDR2 FNYEAQ. Trimming took 5 bases from V and 4 from J, leaving 13 bases between them. Study observations and caveats: An effect of sequencing depth on clonotype sharing among donors was expected.

The sequencing input was PBMCs. The TCR was taken from a middle-aged woman in good health. Some clones in this sample may be carry-over from other donors' samples. The chain couples TRBV7-6 to TRBJ2-3; TRBD1 or TRBD2 may be the D gene (5 bases each). The CDR3 reads CASSPLGVSDTQYF. The DNA for the CDR3 is TGTGCCAGCAGCCCACTGGGGGTCTCAGATACGCAGTATTTT.